Listed below are T cell receptor beta chains from one sample, sequenced in a study of blood T cell repertoires in COVID-19. TCRdb's table, derived via immunoSEQ multiplex PCR, lists solely in-frame clones and lacks some. The sample comprises 300,000 to 450,000 clones, 80% to 90% of which are singletons, and 1% rests with the top ten. The sample taken for sequencing was PBMCs or T cells enriched from blood (not recorded which). The source of these receptors is a man between 18 and 29 years old who had recovered from COVID-19. CDR3s include the opening cysteine and the closing phenylalanine or tryptophan.

length,V,J,CDR3
17,TRBV7-9,TRBJ2-5,CASSLEGRGRTRGTQYF
14,TRBV5-1,TRBJ1-1,CASSLTGEGTEAFF
16,TRBV7-3,TRBJ2-2,CASSLTSGSGTGELFF
14,TRBV5-1,TRBJ1-3,CASSSTGTGNTIYF
13,TRBV12-3/TRBV12-4,TRBJ1-6,CASSTGLSSPLHF
14,TRBV5-6,TRBJ1-2,CASSLFQELYGYTF
15,TRBV2,TRBJ1-1,CASRIEGQMNTEAFF
15,TRBV19,TRBJ2-2,CASRGLAGGTGELFF
16,TRBV11-3,TRBJ2-2,CASSLGLAGDTGELFF
16,TRBV27,TRBJ2-7,CASSLSAYGDSYEQYF
15,TRBV25-1,TRBJ2-6,CASTQGGSGANVLTF
20,TRBV7-3,TRBJ2-2,CASSLTRPGQAVLNTGELFF
18,TRBV14,TRBJ1-1,CASSQDRRGVLMNTEAFF
15,TRBV11-2,TRBJ1-1,CASSFPTGGGTEAFF
15,TRBV9,TRBJ2-2,CASSVDRGHTGELFF
17,TRBV5-4,TRBJ2-1,CASSRGTSGGSNNEQFF
14,TRBV4-1,TRBJ1-4,CASSQDGLGDSLFF
15,TRBV19,TRBJ1-5,CASSETGGLGQPQHF
14,TRBV28,TRBJ2-7,CASSLWRDSYEQYF
12,TRBV7-8,TRBJ1-3,CASSQGGNTIYF
14,TRBV2,TRBJ1-5,CASSELGPEQPQHF
11,TRBV29-1,TRBJ2-1,CSVPRDNEQFF
14,TRBV9,TRBJ2-5,CASSVGQGQETQYF
14,TRBV9,TRBJ2-1,CASSVGGSGNEQFF
16,TRBV5-1,TRBJ2-2,CASSLEGGPATGELFF
16,TRBV7-2,TRBJ2-3,CASSPGRVSGTDTQYF
14,TRBV5-1,TRBJ2-1,CASSPAGVSDEQFF
14,TRBV6-5,TRBJ1-3,CASIGGISGNTIYF
11,TRBV12-3/TRBV12-4,TRBJ1-1,CASSTDRFPFF
11,TRBV20-1,TRBJ1-2,CSAVTGDGYTF
15,TRBV7-2,TRBJ2-4,CASSGRQGSKNIQYF
14,TRBV19,TRBJ1-1,CASSLRRGNTEAFF
14,TRBV11-1,TRBJ2-7,CASSTTGGRYEQYF
13,TRBV24-1,TRBJ1-2,CATSSGQGFGYTF
15,TRBV6-5,TRBJ1-1,CASSPLRGVNTEAFF
13,TRBV6-5,TRBJ1-2,CATEGQRSYGYTF
17,TRBV6-4,TRBJ2-2,CASSDSVFTKSPGELFF
14,TRBV21-1,TRBJ2-1,CASSIASSPNQQFF
13,TRBV3-1/TRBV3-2,TRBJ2-5,CASSLGTGGTQYF
13,TRBV29-1,TRBJ2-1,CSDSRGPLNEQFF
16,TRBV9,TRBJ2-2,CASSVSGTSNTGELFF